This note documents a single T cell receptor (beta chain) sequence. Clones were sequenced by immunoSEQ multiplex PCR, and TCRdb holds only the in-frame ones, with some missing. The sample records approximately 500,000 clones, approximately 85% being singletons. These data are taken from a study of blood T cell repertoires in COVID-19. V was pared by 7 bases and J by 3 bases, with 8 bases of the junction left unmatched. The CDR3 contains 15 residues. The germline CDR1 and CDR2 sequences are MNHNY and SVGAGI (reference sequence). The chain carries TRBV6-6 and TRBJ2-7, with TRBD2 matching over 11 bases. The source material was peripheral blood. This TCR was sampled from a human donor in a cohort sampled during active COVID-19. CDR3 residues: CASIIGTSGNYEQYF. In DNA, the CDR3 is TGTGCCAGCATCATCGGGACTAGCGGAAACTACGAGCAGTACTTC.